A selection of T cell receptor beta chains follows, all from one sample in a study of T cells in Graves' hyperthyroidism and ophthalmopathy. Each CDR3 protein is one row after TCRdb ran MiXCR on the multiplex PCR reads. The repertoire includes about 260,000 distinct CDR3 sequences, less than 20% of them detected once, and around 30% sits in the top ten. Material for sequencing was blood. Receptor source: a woman under 30 with Graves' ophthalmopathy. The conserved cysteine and the conserved F or W are not part of the CDR3 here.

>TRBJ2-7|TRBV7-8
ASSLESGRVRYEQY
>TRBJ2-1|TRBV25-1
ASSPGTGRDEQF
>TRBJ1-5|TRBV6-1
ASSFSGTGSQPQH
>TRBJ2-1|TRBV6-2/TRBV6-3
ASSGRGTSGSYNEQF
>TRBJ2-7|TRBV9
ASSVGGGGYEQY
>TRBJ1-4|TRBV2
ASSEARTRHATNEKLF
>TRBJ2-5|TRBV20-1
SAPRGETQY
>TRBJ2-7|TRBV18
ASFSTQAGDRDEQY
>TRBJ1-6|TRBV20-1
SARGFALAPLH
>TRBJ2-3|TRBV4-2
ASSQDPRGGVTDTQY
>TRBJ2-3|TRBV7-9
ASSPTSGGSTDTQY